A selection of T cell receptor beta chains follows, all from one sample in a study of T cells after posttransplantation cyclophosphamide. Using immunoSEQ multiplex PCR, the repertoire was profiled, and TCRdb retains in-frame clones only, with some absent. Of about 47,000 clones in the sample, about 90% are singletons; the top ten hold around 3%. Sequencing was done on a sample of PBMCs. The receptors were sampled from a woman aged 45-59 years in good health and a related stem cell transplant donor. The CDR3 runs from the conserved cysteine through the conserved F or W. A D gene is named only where the DNA matches it firmly. A clone size is listed for some rows: how often the clone was seen (once, few, many), or a class if it is expanded.

NA	TRBD1	TRBV6-5	TRBJ1-1	15	TGTGCCAGTTGCTTGGACAGGGAGTTTGGCACTGAAGCTTTCTTT	CASCLDREFGTEAFF
NA	NA	TRBV6-1	TRBJ1-1	13	TGTGCCGCTGAGAGGATACCGAACACTGAAGCTTTCTTT	CAAERIPNTEAFF
NA	NA	TRBV7-2	TRBJ1-5	14	TGTGCCAGCAGCCAATTGGAGGTACGTCAGCCCCAGCATTTT	CASSQLEVRQPQHF
NA	NA	TRBV6-1	TRBJ1-5	14	TGTGCCAGCAGTGAAGTAGAGCCGAATCAGCCCCAGCATTTT	CASSEVEPNQPQHF
NA	TRBD2	TRBV14	TRBJ2-7	17	TGTGCCAGCAGCCTCGTTGGCCCAGCGGGGGGTTGGAACGAGCAGTACTTC	CASSLVGPAGGWNEQYF
NA	TRBD1	TRBV27	TRBJ1-4	13	TGTGCCAGCAGTCTTACAGGGGATGAAAAACTGTTTTTT	CASSLTGDEKLFF
NA	NA	TRBV27	TRBJ2-1	15	TGTGCCAGCAGTCCCGGGGGAGGAGGTCTCAATGAGCAGTTCTTC	CASSPGGGGLNEQFF
NA	TRBD1	TRBV19	TRBJ1-1	15	TGTGCCAGTAGTAGAAGGACAGGGGAGGCCACTGAAGCTTTCTTT	CASSRRTGEATEAFF
NA	TRBD2	TRBV6-6	TRBJ2-1	15	TGTGCCAGCAGTTATTCTGCTAGCGGGACTAATGAGCAGTTCTTC	CASSYSASGTNEQFF
NA	NA	TRBV30	TRBJ2-4	16	TGTGCCTGGGTATCGCTCGGGGAACTAGCCAAAAACATTCAGTACTTC	CAWVSLGELAKNIQYF
NA	TRBD2	TRBV2	TRBJ2-5	15	TGTGCCAGCAGTGCCAGGACTAGCATACAAGAGACCCAGTACTTC	CASSARTSIQETQYF
NA	TRBD2	TRBV18	TRBJ2-7	15	TGTGCCAGCTCACCGACGACTAGCGGGAGGGACGAGCAGTACTTC	CASSPTTSGRDEQYF
few	NA	TRBV10-3	TRBJ1-2	14	TGTGCCATCAGTGAGAACAGGGTGAGCTATGGCTACACCTTC	CAISENRVSYGYTF
once	NA	TRBV27	TRBJ2-1	14	TGTGCCAGCAGTTCTACCGGGAGAAGGTATGAGCAGTTCTTC	CASSSTGRRYEQFF
NA	TRBD2	TRBV6-1	TRBJ2-3	17	TGTGCCAGCAGTGCCCCTAGCGGGGGGACCAACACAGATACGCAGTATTTT	CASSAPSGGTNTDTQYF
NA	NA	TRBV7-6	TRBJ2-2	15	TGTGCCAGCAGCTTAATATCTCCGACACCCGGGGAGCTGTTTTTT	CASSLISPTPGELFF
NA	TRBD1	TRBV15	TRBJ2-7	15	TGTGCCACCAGCATGGACAGGGGATTATCCTACGAGCAGTACTTC	CATSMDRGLSYEQYF
NA	TRBD1	TRBV27	TRBJ1-6	14	TGTGCCAGCAGTTTGCAGGGGGTAGGCTCACCCCTCCACTTT	CASSLQGVGSPLHF
once	NA	TRBV2	TRBJ1-5	15	TGTGCCAGCAGTGAATTCCCGGGGGGCAATCAGCCCCAGCATTTT	CASSEFPGGNQPQHF
NA	NA	TRBV4-2	TRBJ2-7	16	TGTGCCAGCAGCCAAGTAGCGCCGTCGGAAGCCTACGAGCAGTACTTC	CASSQVAPSEAYEQYF
NA	NA	TRBV19	TRBJ2-5	14	TGTGCCAGTAGTATAGCCCGGGGCCAAGAGACCCAGTACTTC	CASSIARGQETQYF
NA	NA	TRBV6-4	TRBJ1-2	13	TGTGCCAGCAATGGGCCCCGGCCCTATGGCTACACCTTC	CASNGPRPYGYTF
NA	TRBD1	TRBV6-6	TRBJ1-6	13	TGTGCCGGAAGACAGGGGAGTAATTCACCCCTCCACTTT	CAGRQGSNSPLHF
NA	NA	TRBV28	TRBJ2-2	15	TGTGCCAGCAGGGCGGGCGGGAAGGACACCGGGGAGCTGTTTTTT	CASRAGGKDTGELFF
NA	NA	TRBV5-6	TRBJ1-6	13	TGTGCCAGCAGCTTACCGGGGATTTACCCCATCGACTTT	CASSLPGIYPIDF
once	NA	TRBV4-1	TRBJ1-1	17	TGCGCCAGCAGCCAAGGGAACGGCGGGGGCCAGAACACTGAAGCTTTCTTT	CASSQGNGGGQNTEAFF
NA	NA	TRBV2	TRBJ1-6	16	TGTGCCAGCAGTGAAACGGGTCACAGGGTGGGTTCACCCCTCCACTTT	CASSETGHRVGSPLHF
NA	NA	TRBV28	TRBJ2-3	14	TGTGCCAGCACAATTGGGCTAGGGGGTGATACGCAGTATTTT	CASTIGLGGDTQYF
NA	TRBD1	TRBV6-5	TRBJ1-4	14	TGTGCCAGCAGCCCGGACAGGGAAGATGAAAAACTGTTTTTT	CASSPDREDEKLFF
NA	TRBD2	TRBV27	TRBJ2-7	14	TGTGCCAGCAGCGGCGGCGGGGGCTCCTACGAGCAGTACTTC	CASSGGGGSYEQYF
NA	NA	TRBV5-1	TRBJ1-3	13	TGCGCCAGCAGTCTCTCCTCTGGAAACACCATATATTTT	CASSLSSGNTIYF
NA	TRBD1	TRBV5-1	TRBJ1-6	14	TGCGCCAGCAGCACCAGGACAGGGGATTCACCCCTCCACTTT	CASSTRTGDSPLHF
NA	TRBD2	TRBV25-1	TRBJ2-5	17	TGTGCCAGCAGTGAATTTGGTGGAGCGGGAATTGAGGAGACCCAGTACTTC	CASSEFGGAGIEETQYF
NA	TRBD1	TRBV5-1	TRBJ1-2	16	TGCGCCAGCAGCTTGGCTCCGGGACAGGGGGCGGGAGGCTACACCTTC	CASSLAPGQGAGGYTF
NA	TRBD2	TRBV9	TRBJ2-3	17	TGTGCCAGCAGCGTAGATCCTAGCGGGGGAAGCACAGATACGCAGTATTTT	CASSVDPSGGSTDTQYF